Listed below are T cell receptor beta chains from one sample, sequenced in a study of shared clonotypes between healthy human individuals. Sequenced by immunoSEQ multiplex PCR; TCRdb stores in-frame clones only, minus some. Of some 2,000,000 clones listed, around 96% are singletons. The sequenced sample was naive CD8+ T cells sorted from blood. These receptors came from a man younger than 35 in good health. The CDR3 runs from the conserved cysteine through the conserved F or W. D genes are given only for firm matches. Some rows mark clone size as missing; the rest say once, few, many or name a class of expanded clone.

v_gene	d_gene	abundance	j_gene	CDR3nt	CDR3aa
TRBV18	.	.	TRBJ1-1	TGTGCCAGCTCACCACCGGATCAGGGGCACTTCAGGGCTGAAGCTTTCTTT	CASSPPDQGHFRAEAFF
TRBV30	.	.	TRBJ1-3	TGTGCCTGGAGTGTAAGCACCGGGGACACCATATATTTT	CAWSVSTGDTIYF
TRBV29-1	.	.	TRBJ1-6	TGCAGCGATCAGCTCCTACAGGGTGGCAGTCATTCACCCCTCCACTTT	CSDQLLQGGSHSPLHF
TRBV13	.	.	TRBJ2-2	TGTGCCAGCAGCTCCACGCGGCCCGGGGAGCTGTTTTTT	CASSSTRPGELFF
TRBV28	.	.	TRBJ2-7	TGTGCCAGCAGTTACTCACAGGGAAGCGAGCAGTACTTC	CASSYSQGSEQYF
TRBV2	TRBD1	.	TRBJ2-7	TGTGCCAGCAGTCCGACAGGGGGTCCTTACGAGCAGTACTTC	CASSPTGGPYEQYF
TRBV13	TRBD2	.	TRBJ2-7	TGTGCCAGCAGCCGGGGAGGGGAACCGACCTACGAGCAGTACTTC	CASSRGGEPTYEQYF
TRBV19	TRBD1	.	TRBJ1-3	TGTGCCAGTAGTAGGGACAGGAATTCTGGAAACACCATATATTTT	CASSRDRNSGNTIYF
TRBV6-4	.	.	TRBJ2-2	TGTGCCAGCAGTGATAGGGTATTCGGGGAGCTGTTTTTT	CASSDRVFGELFF
TRBV29-1	.	.	TRBJ1-2	TGCAGCGTTGAGAGCGAATCTTATGGCTACACCTTC	CSVESESYGYTF
TRBV27	.	.	TRBJ2-3	TGTGCCAGCGCCGCGCGTCGGGGAGGCACAGATACGCAGTATTTT	CASAARRGGTDTQYF
TRBV4-2	TRBD1	.	TRBJ2-7	TGTGCCAGCAGCCAAGATCCGGGGACAGGGGGCCACGAGCAGTACTTC	CASSQDPGTGGHEQYF
TRBV4-1	TRBD1	.	TRBJ2-7	TGCGCCAGCAGCCAAGATCCCGGACAGGGGAGGGACGAGCAGTACTTC	CASSQDPGQGRDEQYF
TRBV7-9	.	.	TRBJ1-1	TGTGCCAGCAGCTTAGAGGGAGTGTACACTGAAGCTTTCTTT	CASSLEGVYTEAFF
TRBV30	TRBD1	.	TRBJ1-2	TGTGCCTGGGACAGGGAGGGGTATGGCTACACCTTC	CAWDREGYGYTF
TRBV4-1	.	.	TRBJ2-4	TGCGCCAGCAGCGTGGTGCCGGGGAACATTCAGTACTTC	CASSVVPGNIQYF
TRBV6-1	.	.	TRBJ2-1	TGTGCCAGCAGTGATCCGGGCAATGAGCAGTTCTTC	CASSDPGNEQFF
TRBV28	TRBD1	.	TRBJ1-2	TGTGCCAGCAGTTGGACAGGGGGCGGGAGCTATGGCTACACCTTC	CASSWTGGGSYGYTF
TRBV9	TRBD1	.	TRBJ1-2	TGTGCCAGCAGCCCGGGGGACAGAATCTATGGCTACACCTTC	CASSPGDRIYGYTF
TRBV7-2	.	few	TRBJ1-6	TGTGCCAGCAGCTTAGTTTCACCCCTCCACTTT	CASSLVSPLHF
TRBV11-2	.	.	TRBJ1-2	TGTGCCAGCAGCTCAGTAGACAGGTTTCACACCTTC	CASSSVDRFHTF
TRBV7-2	TRBD2	.	TRBJ2-7	TGTGCCAGCAGCTTAGTAGCGGGGGACTACGAGCAGTACTTC	CASSLVAGDYEQYF
TRBV7-9	.	.	TRBJ2-7	TGTGCCAGCACTAAGGACAGTTCCTACGAGCAGTACTTC	CASTKDSSYEQYF
TRBV5-6	TRBD1	few	TRBJ2-7	TGTGCCAGCAGCTGGGACAGGGGGGACGAGCAGTACTTC	CASSWDRGDEQYF
TRBV11-3	TRBD2	.	TRBJ2-1	TGTGCCAGCAGCTTAGCGGGAGGGCCGTACAATGAGCAGTTCTTC	CASSLAGGPYNEQFF
TRBV2	TRBD1	.	TRBJ2-7	TGTGCCAGCAACGGACAGGGGGCCTCCTACGAGCAGTACTTC	CASNGQGASYEQYF
TRBV13	TRBD2	.	TRBJ2-1	TGTGCCAGCAGCTACCTAGCGGGGAGGTTTGAGCAGTTCTTC	CASSYLAGRFEQFF
TRBV6-5	.	.	TRBJ1-2	TGTGCCAGCAGTTCCTACAGGTCCTTCTATGGCTACACCTTC	CASSSYRSFYGYTF
TRBV6-1	TRBD2	.	TRBJ2-5	TGTGCCAGCAGTGAAGTGAGTCCCAAGCGGGGGGGATTTGTGACCCAGTACTTC	CASSEVSPKRGGFVTQYF
TRBV5-1	TRBD2	.	TRBJ2-1	TGCGCCAGCAGTTCGGAAGGGGCGCGGGGGGCATTTTACAATGAGCAGTTCTTC	CASSSEGARGAFYNEQFF
TRBV6-5	.	.	TRBJ1-1	TGTGCCAGCAGGATACAGGGTTCCACTGAAGCTTTCTTT	CASRIQGSTEAFF
TRBV29-1	.	.	TRBJ1-2	TGCAGCGCCCCATTAGGGAAAGTTGGCTACACCTTC	CSAPLGKVGYTF
TRBV9	.	.	TRBJ2-7	TGTGCCAGCAGCCAGGACCCCGACAGGCCCGGGGGTTACGAGCAGTACTTC	CASSQDPDRPGGYEQYF
TRBV9	.	.	TRBJ1-4	TGTGCCAGCAGCTCACAGGACTGGGGGACTGAAAAACTGTTTTTT	CASSSQDWGTEKLFF
TRBV10-3	.	.	TRBJ2-3	TGTGCCATCAGTGAGTCCAGGGAAGGCACAGATACGCAGTATTTT	CAISESREGTDTQYF
TRBV5-1	TRBD1	.	TRBJ1-1	TGCGCCAGCAGCTTGGAGGGGGCAACTGAAGCTTTCTTT	CASSLEGATEAFF
TRBV13	.	.	TRBJ2-7	TGTGCCAGCAGCTCCGGCGGACATTACGAGCAGTACTTC	CASSSGGHYEQYF
TRBV4-1	TRBD2	.	TRBJ2-7	TGCGCCAGCAGCCAAGGTCCACTAGCGAGCCCCTACGAGCAGTACTTC	CASSQGPLASPYEQYF